This TCR beta chain was profiled in a study of PD-L1 blockade in urothelial cancer (dated by TCRdb to 2015 to 2018). In the study overall: All patients started therapy in the mid-2010s and received atezolizumab 1,200 mg intravenously every 3 weeks. About 90% of the roughly 29 patients were identified as males with urothelial cancer of bladder origin, and a prior smoking history was reported by 18 of 29 patients. An ECOG performance status of 0 or 1 was recorded for the patients, and 0 to 3 prior chemotherapy regimens had been received by the patients. Blood samples were analyzed at two time points: 3 weeks after treatment start (second dose) and 6 weeks after treatment start. Blood samples gave a median of about 140,000 T cells and 88,000 or so unique TCRs, with a median clonality of approximately 0.078. The study, an exploratory multi-omic analysis, examined somatic, immune and clinical correlates of response to PD-L1 blockade with atezolizumab in urothelial cancer. Pretreatment tumor samples and matched peripheral blood, collected serially before and after atezolizumab treatment, underwent TCR sequencing. Durable clinical benefit was defined as a progression-free survival longer than 6 months, and TCR features were additionally tested against progression-free survival and overall survival. In the same patients, whole exome sequencing and RNA sequencing of pretreatment tumors were performed in addition to TCR sequencing. Fewer than ten patients reached durable clinical benefit, while 15 to 25 patients did not. Pretreatment blood TCR-seq was available for about 30 patients, at least one posttreatment blood collection was obtained for around 25 patients, and tumor TCR-seq was available for around 25 patients. The paper's findings and limits, for the study overall: A pretreatment peripheral blood TCR clonality below the median was linked to improved progression-free and overall survival. At 3 weeks after the start of treatment, tumor-associated TCR clones in peripheral blood had expanded more in patients with durable benefit (n ≈ 20, p = 0.022). Because of the small sample size (n ≈ 30) and the many exploratory analyses performed, the results are intended to be regarded as hypothesis-generating.

The sample's time point label, decoded: pretreatment peripheral blood. A cohort of about 31 patients with locally advanced or metastatic urothelial carcinoma, treated at Memorial Sloan Kettering on a trial protocol, was included. Peripheral blood mononuclear cells were collected pretreatment and during treatment, at between 1 and 8 total time points per patient. The Qiagen DNeasy Blood extraction kit was used to purify genomic DNA from total PBMCs and tumor samples. PBMCs were collected pretreatment and during treatment and were isolated and stored as previously described. V is clipped by 5 bases and J by 1 base, and the sequence between their germline boundaries is 11 bases long. CDR3 length: 14 amino acids, cysteine to phenylalanine. Only the CDR3 DNA stays, 42 bases, in frame from base 1. In the germline V gene, CDR1 corresponds to MNHEY and CDR2 to SVGAGI. About this clone itself: What antigen it recognizes has not been identified. No clone much larger than this one lies a single base away; base qualities are absent.

Synthetic TCR analog templates were spiked into each PCR so that absolute template abundance could be estimated from read counts. The immunoSEQ assay used bias-controlled V and J gene primers to amplify TCRbeta CDR3 regions from genomic DNA. Sequencing of rearranged TCRbeta segments was done at approximately 20X coverage. The source study handled its data this way. Sequencing errors were corrected by clustering and CDR3s were annotated against IMGT to assign V, D and J genes. Downstream analyses used only productive TCRbeta rearrangements, leaving out any out-of-frame or stop-codon sequences. Clonality was computed as one minus Shannon entropy normalized by the log of the number of unique productive sequences. Clones differing between time points or between blood and tumor were identified using Fisher's exact test with Benjamini-Hochberg correction, with an adjusted p below 0.01 applied as the threshold. The table was pulled from immuneACCESS by TCRdb, which kept in-frame rearrangements only. Such tables lose some clones; where checked, under half of the loss comes from unresolved V genes, and the rest has no known cause. The DNA was the basis for D and trimming; V, J and clone size are from that table. For this sample there are under 20,000 clones; around 89% appear just once. 12% of the sample goes to the ten largest clones.

This TCR derives from an older man with urothelial cancer. The sequence joins TRBV6-5 to TRBJ1-1; the best D guess is TRBD1, with 6 bases matching. Sequences were derived from PBMCs, sampled around atezolizumab (anti-PD-L1) treatment. The CDR3: CASSQQGQNTEAFF. The DNA reads as follows: TGTGCCAGCAGTCAACAGGGTCAGAACACTGAAGCTTTCTTT.